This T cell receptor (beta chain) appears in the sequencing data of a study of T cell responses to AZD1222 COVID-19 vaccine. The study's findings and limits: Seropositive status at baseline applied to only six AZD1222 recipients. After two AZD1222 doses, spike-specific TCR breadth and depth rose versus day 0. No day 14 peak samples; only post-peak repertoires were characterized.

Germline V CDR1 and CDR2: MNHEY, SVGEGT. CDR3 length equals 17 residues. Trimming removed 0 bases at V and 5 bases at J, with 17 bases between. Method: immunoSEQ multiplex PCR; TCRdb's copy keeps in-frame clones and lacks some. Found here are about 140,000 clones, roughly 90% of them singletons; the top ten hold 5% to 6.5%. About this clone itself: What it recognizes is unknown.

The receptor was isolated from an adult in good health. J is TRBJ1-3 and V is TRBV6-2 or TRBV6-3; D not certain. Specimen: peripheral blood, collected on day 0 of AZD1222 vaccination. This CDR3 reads CASSYSVGDVSRNTIYF. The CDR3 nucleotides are TGTGCCAGCAGTTACTCGGTGGGAGATGTCTCGAGAAACACCATATATTTT.